The clone carrying this TCR beta chain was counted ten times or more. Antigen unknown. The sample originates from a study of T-cell memory formation after mild COVID-19. As for the study in general: Clusters of TCRs were largely donor specific. Overall study findings and caveats: Clones which contracted sat mainly in CM and EM if CD4+, and in EMRA if CD8+. Unconfirmed was the SARS-CoV-2 specificity of second-wave clones that peaked on day 37. Pre-infection memory harbored some responding clones, suggesting cross-reactive memory joined.

Between the trimmed V and J ends, which lost 6 bases and 10 bases, there was a span of 15 bases. The CDR3 is 11 amino acids. CDR1 is DFQATT and CDR2 is SNEGSKA in the germline V gene (reference sequence). TCRdb recomputed calls from the 5' RACE reads with MiXCR, one row per CDR3 protein. The sample includes over 120,000 distinct CDR3 sequences, roughly 6.2% of them seen just once. Sequenced material: PBMCs or a T cell subset sorted from them (not recorded which). The clonotype comes from an adult woman who had mild COVID-19 (a few samples of this study predate the infection). Cell type and time point are not known. The J gene is TRBJ1-2, the V gene TRBV20-1, with D perhaps matching TRBD1 (5 bases). The CDR3 sequence: CSAGQDTSYTF. The CDR3 DNA sequence: TGCAGTGCAGGGCAGGACACCTCCTACACCTTC.